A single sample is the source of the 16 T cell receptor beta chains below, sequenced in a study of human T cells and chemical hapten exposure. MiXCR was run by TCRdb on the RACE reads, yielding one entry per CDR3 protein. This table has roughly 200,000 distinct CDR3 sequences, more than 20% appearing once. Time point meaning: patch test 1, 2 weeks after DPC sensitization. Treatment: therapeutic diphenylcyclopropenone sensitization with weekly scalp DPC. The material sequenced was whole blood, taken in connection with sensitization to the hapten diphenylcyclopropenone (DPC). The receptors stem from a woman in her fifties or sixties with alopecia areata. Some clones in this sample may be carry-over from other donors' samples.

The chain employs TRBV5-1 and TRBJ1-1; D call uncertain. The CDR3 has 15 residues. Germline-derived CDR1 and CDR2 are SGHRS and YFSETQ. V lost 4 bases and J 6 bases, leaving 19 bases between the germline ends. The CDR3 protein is CASSPEGILGPEAFF. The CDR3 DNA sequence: TGCGCCAGCAGCCCGGAAGGGATTTTAGGACCTGAAGCTTTCTTT.

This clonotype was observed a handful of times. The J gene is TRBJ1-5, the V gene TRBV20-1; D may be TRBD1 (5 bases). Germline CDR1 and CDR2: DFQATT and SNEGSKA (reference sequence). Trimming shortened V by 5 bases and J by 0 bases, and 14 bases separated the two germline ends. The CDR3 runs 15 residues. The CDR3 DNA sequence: TGCAGTGCTTCACCAGGGATTTATAGCAATCAGCCCCAGCATTTT. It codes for CSASPGIYSNQPQHF.

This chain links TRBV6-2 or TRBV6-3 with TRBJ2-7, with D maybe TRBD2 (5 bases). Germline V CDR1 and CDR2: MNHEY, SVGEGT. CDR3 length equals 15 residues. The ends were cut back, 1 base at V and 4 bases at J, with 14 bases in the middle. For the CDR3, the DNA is TGTGCCAGCAGTTACTTGGCTAGCAGACTATACGAGCAGTACTTC. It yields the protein CASSYLASRLYEQYF.

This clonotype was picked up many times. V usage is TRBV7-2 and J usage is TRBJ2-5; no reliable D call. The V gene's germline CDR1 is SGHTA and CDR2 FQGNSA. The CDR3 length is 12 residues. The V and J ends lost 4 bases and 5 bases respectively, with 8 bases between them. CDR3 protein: CASSSLVETQYF. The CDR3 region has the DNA TGTGCCAGCAGCTCCCTGGTGGAGACCCAGTACTTC.

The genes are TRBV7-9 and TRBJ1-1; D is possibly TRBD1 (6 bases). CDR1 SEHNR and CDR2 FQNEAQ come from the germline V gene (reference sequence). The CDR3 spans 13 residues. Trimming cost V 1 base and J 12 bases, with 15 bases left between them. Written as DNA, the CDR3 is TGTGCCAGCAGCTTAGGTGGGACACTCTCATCTTTCTTT. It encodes CASSLGGTLSSFF.

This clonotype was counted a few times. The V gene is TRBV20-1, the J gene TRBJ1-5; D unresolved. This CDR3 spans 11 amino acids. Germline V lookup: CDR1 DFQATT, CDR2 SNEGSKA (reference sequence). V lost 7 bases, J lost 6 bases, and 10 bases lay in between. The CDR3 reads CSVYDGQPQHF. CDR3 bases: TGCAGTGTGTACGACGGTCAGCCCCAGCATTTT.

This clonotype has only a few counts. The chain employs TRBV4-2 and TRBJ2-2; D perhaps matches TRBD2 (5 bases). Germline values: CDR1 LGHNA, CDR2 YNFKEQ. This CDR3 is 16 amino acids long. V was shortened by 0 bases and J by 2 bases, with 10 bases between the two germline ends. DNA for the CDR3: TGTGCCAGCAGCCAAGAGGTGGGAGTAAACACCGGGGAGCTGTTTTTT. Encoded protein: CASSQEVGVNTGELFF.

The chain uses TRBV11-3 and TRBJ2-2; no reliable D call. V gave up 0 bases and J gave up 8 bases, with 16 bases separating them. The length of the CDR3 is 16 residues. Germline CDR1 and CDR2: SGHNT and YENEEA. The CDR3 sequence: CASSLDGPGPPGELFF. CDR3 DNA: TGTGCCAGCAGCTTAGATGGGCCCGGACCGCCGGGGGAGCTGTTTTTT. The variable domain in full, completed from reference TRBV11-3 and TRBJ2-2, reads EAGVVQSPRYKIIEKKQPVAFWCNPISGHNTLYWYLQNLGQGPELLIRYENEEAVDDSQLPKDRFSAERLKGVDSTLKIQPAELGDSAVYLCASSLDGPGPPGELFFGEGSRLTVL.

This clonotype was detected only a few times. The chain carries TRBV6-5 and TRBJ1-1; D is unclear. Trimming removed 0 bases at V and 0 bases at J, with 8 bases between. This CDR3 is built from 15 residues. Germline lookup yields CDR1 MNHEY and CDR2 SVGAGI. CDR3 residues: CASSYSRIMNTEAFF. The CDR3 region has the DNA TGTGCCAGCAGTTACTCAAGGATTATGAACACTGAAGCTTTCTTT.

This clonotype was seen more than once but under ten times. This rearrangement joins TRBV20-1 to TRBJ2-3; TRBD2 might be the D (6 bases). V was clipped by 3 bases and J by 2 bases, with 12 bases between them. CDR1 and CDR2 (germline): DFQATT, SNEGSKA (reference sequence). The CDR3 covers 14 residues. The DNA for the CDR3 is TGCAGTGCTAGCCCGGGACTGTTCACAGATACGCAGTATTTT. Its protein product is CSASPGLFTDTQYF.

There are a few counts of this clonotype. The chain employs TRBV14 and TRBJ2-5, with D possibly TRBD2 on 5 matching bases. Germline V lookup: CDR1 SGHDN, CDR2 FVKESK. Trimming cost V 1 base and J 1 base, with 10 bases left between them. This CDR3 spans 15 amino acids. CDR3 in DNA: TGTGCCAGCAGCCAAGCCGGGATAGTCCAAGAGACCCAGTACTTC. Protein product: CASSQAGIVQETQYF.

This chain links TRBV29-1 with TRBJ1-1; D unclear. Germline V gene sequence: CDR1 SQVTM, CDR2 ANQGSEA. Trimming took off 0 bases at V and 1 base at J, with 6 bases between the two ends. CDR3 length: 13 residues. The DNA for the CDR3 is TGCAGCGTTGAAGAGTGGGCGAACACTGAAGCTTTCTTT. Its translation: CSVEEWANTEAFF.

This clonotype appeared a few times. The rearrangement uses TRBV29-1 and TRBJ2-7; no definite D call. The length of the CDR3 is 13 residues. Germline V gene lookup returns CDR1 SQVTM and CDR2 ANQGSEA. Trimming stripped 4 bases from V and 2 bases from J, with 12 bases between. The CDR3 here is CSVGADSTYEQYF. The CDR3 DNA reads TGCAGCGTTGGGGCAGATTCTACCTACGAGCAGTACTTC.

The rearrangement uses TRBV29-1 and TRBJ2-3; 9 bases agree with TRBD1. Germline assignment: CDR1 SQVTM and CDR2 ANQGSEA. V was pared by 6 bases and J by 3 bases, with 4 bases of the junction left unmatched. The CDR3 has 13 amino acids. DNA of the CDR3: TGCAGCGTACGGACAGGGGAGACAGATACGCAGTATTTT. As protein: CSVRTGETDTQYF.

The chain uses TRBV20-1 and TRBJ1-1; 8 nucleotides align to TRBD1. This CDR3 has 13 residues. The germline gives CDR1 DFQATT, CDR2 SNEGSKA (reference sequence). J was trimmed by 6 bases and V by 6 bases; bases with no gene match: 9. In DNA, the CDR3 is TGCAGTGCCGAAGGACAGGGAGGCGCTGAAGCTTTCTTT. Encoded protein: CSAEGQGGAEAFF.

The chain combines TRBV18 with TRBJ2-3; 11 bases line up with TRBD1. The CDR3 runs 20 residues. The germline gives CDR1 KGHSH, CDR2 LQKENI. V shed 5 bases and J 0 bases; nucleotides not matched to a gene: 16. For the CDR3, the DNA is TGTGCCAGCTCATCTCCAGGACAGGGGGCCTTTCTACCTAGCACAGATACGCAGTATTTT. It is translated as CASSSPGQGAFLPSTDTQYF.